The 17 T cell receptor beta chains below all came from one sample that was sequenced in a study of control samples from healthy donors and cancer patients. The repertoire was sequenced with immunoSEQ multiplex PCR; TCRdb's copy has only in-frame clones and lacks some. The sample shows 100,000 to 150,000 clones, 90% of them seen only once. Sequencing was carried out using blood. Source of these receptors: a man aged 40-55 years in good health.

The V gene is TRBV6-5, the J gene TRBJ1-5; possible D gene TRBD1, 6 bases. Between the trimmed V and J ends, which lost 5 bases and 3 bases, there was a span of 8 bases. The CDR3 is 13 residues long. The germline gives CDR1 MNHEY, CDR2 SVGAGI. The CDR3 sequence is CASSQGYNQPQHF. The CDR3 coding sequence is TGTGCCAGCAGTCAGGGGTACAATCAGCCCCAGCATTTT.

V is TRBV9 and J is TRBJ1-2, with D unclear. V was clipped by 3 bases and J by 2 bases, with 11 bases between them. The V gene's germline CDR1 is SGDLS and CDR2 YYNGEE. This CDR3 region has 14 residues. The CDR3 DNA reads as TGTGCCAGCAGCGAGCTGAATTTAAACTATGGCTACACCTTC. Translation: CASSELNLNYGYTF.

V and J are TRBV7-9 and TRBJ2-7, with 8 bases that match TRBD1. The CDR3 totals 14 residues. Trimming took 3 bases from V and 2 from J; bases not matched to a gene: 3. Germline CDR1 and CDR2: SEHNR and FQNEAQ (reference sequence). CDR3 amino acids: CASSFGQGPYEQYF. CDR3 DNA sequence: TGTGCCAGCAGCTTCGGACAGGGCCCCTACGAGCAGTACTTC.

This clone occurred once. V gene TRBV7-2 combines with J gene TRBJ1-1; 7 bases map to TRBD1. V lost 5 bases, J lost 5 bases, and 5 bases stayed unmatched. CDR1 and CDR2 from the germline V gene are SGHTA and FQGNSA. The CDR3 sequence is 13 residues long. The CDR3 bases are TGTGCCAGCAGCCCCGGACAGGCGACTGAAGCTTTCTTT. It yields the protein CASSPGQATEAFF.

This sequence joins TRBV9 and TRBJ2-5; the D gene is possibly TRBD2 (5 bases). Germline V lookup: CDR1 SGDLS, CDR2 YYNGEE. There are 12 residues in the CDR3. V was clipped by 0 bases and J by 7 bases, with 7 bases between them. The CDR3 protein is CASSVASGTQYF. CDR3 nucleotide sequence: TGTGCCAGCAGCGTAGCAAGCGGGACCCAGTACTTC. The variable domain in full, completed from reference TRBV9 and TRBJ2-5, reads DSGVTQTPKHLITATGQRVTLRCSPRSGDLSVYWYQQSLDQGLQFLIQYYNGEERAKGNILERFSAQQFPDLHSELNLSSLELGDSALYFCASSVASGTQYFGPGTRLLVL.

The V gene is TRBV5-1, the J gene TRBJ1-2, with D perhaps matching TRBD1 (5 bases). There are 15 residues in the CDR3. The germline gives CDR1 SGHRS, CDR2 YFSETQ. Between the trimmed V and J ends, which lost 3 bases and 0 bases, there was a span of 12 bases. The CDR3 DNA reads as TGCGCCAGCAGCTGGAAACAGGCTGCTAACTATGGCTACACCTTC. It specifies CASSWKQAANYGYTF. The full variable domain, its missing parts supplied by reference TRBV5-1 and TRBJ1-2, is KAGVTQTPRYLIKTRGQQVTLSCSPISGHRSVSWYQQTPGQGLQFLFEYFSETQRNKGNFPGRFSGRQFSNSRSEMNVSTLELGDSALYLCASSWKQAANYGYTFGSGTRLTVV.

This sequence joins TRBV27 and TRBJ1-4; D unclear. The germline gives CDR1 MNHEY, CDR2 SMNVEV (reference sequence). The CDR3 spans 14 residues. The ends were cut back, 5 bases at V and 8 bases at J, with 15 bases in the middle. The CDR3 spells CASSHVIGYEKLFF. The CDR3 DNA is TGTGCCAGCAGTCACGTCATCGGCTACGAAAAACTGTTTTTT.

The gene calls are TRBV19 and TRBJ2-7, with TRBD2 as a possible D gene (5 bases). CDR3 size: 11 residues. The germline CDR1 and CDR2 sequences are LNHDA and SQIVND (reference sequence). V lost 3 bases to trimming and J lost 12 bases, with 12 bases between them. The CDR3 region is CASSISGLLYF. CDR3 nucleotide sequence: TGTGCCAGTAGTATTTCGGGGTTGCTGTACTTC.

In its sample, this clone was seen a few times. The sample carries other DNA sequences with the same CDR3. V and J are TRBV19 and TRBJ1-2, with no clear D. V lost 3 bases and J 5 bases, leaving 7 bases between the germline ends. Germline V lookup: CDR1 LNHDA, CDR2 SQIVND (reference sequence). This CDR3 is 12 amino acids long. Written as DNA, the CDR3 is TGTGCCAGTAGTATTAGCGTTTATGGCTACACCTTC. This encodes CASSISVYGYTF.

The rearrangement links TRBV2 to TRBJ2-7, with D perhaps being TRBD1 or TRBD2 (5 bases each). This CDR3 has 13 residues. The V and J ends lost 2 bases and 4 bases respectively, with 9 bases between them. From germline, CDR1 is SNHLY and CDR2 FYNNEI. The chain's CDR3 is CASSERWGYEQYF. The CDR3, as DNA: TGTGCCAGCAGTGAAAGGTGGGGGTACGAGCAGTACTTC.

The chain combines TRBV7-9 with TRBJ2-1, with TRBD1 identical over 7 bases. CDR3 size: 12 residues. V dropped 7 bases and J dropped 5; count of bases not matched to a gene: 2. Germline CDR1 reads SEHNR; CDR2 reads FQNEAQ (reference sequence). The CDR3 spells CASKGQNNEQFF. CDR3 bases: TGTGCCAGCAAGGGACAGAACAATGAGCAGTTCTTC.

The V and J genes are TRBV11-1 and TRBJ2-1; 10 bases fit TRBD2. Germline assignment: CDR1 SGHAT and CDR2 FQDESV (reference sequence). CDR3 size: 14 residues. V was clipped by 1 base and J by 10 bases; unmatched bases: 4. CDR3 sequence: CASSLGAGGLEQFF. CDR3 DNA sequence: TGTGCCAGCAGCTTAGGAGCGGGGGGGCTGGAGCAGTTCTTC.

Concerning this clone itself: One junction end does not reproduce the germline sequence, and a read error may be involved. In DNA form, the CDR3 reads TGTGCCAGCAGTGACAGGGGCTATAGCTACACCTTC. It specifies CASSDRGYSYTF. This rearrangement joins TRBV12-3 or TRBV12-4 to TRBJ1-2; 8 bases line up with TRBD1. The CDR3 spans 12 residues.

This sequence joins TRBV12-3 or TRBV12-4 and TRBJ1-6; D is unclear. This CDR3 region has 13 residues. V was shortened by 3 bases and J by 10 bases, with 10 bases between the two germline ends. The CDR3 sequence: CASSFREVSPLHF. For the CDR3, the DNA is TGTGCCAGCAGTTTCCGGGAGGTATCACCCCTCCACTTT.

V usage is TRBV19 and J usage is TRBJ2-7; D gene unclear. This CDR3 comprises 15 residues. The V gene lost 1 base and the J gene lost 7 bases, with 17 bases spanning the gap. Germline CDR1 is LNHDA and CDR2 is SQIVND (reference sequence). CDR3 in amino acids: CASSIAGSALGEQYF. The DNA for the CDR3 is TGTGCCAGTAGTATAGCAGGATCCGCTCTCGGGGAGCAGTACTTC.

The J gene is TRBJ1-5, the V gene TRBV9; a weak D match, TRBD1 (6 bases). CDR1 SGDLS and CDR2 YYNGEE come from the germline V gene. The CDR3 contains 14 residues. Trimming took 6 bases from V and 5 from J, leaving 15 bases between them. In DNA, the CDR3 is TGTGCCAGCACCCCCGGAGGGGGTGATCAGCCCCAGCATTTT. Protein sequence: CASTPGGGDQPQHF.

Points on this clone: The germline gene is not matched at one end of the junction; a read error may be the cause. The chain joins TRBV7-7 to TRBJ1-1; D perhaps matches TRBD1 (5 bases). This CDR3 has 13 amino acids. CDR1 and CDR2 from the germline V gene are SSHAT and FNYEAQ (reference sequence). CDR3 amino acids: CASSLLGGTEAFF. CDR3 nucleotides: TGTGCTAGCAGCTTATTGGGGGGGACTGAAGCTTTCTTT. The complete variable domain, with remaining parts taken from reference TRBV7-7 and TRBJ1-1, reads GAGVSQSPRYKVTKRGQDVTLRCDPISSHATLYWYQQALGQGPEFLTYFNYEAQPDKSGLPSDRFSAERPEGSISTLTIQRTEQRDSAMYRCASSLLGGTEAFFGQGTRLTVV.